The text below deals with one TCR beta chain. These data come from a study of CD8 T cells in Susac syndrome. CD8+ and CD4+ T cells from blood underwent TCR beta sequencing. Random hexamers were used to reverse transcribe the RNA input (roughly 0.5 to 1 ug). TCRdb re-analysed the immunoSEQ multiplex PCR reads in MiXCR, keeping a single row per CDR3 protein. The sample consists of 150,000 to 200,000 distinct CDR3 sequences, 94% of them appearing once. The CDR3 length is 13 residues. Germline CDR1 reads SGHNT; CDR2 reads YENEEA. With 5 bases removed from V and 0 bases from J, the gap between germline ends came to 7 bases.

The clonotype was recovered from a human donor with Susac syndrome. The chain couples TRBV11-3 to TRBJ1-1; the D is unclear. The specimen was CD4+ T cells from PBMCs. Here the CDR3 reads CASSGRMNTEAFF. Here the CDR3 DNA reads TGTGCCAGCAGCGGAAGGATGAACACTGAAGCTTTCTTT.